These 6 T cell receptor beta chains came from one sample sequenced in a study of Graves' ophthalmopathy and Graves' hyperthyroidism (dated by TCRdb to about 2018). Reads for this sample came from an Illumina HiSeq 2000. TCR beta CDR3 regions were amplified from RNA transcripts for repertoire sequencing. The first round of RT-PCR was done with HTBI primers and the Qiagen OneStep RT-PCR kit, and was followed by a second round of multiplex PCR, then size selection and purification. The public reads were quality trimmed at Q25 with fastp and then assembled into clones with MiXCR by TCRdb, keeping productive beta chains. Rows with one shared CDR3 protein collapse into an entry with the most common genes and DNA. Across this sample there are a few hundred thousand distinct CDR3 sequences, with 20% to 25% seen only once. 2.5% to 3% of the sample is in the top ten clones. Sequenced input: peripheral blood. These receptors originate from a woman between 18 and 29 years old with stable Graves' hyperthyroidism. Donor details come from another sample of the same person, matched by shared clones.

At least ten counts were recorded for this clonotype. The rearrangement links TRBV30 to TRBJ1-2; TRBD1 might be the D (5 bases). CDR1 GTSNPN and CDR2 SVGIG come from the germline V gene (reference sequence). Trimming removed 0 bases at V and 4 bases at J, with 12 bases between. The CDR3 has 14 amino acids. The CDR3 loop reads CAWSVLQGSYGYTF. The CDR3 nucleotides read TGTGCCTGGAGTGTACTCCAGGGTTCCTATGGCTACACCTTC.

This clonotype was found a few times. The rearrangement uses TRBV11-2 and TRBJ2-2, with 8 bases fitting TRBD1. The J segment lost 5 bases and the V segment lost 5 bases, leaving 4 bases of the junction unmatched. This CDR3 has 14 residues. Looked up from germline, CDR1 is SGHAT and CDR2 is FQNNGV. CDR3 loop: CASSHRTGTGELFF. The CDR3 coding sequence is TGTGCCAGCAGCCATCGGACAGGGACCGGGGAGCTGTTTTTT.

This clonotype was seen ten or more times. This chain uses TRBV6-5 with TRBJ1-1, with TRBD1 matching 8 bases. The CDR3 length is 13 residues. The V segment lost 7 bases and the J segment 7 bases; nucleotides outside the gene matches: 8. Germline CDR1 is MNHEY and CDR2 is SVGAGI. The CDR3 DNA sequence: TGTGCCAGCACCGTAGGACAGGGTGGTGAAGCTTTCTTT. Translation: CASTVGQGGEAFF.

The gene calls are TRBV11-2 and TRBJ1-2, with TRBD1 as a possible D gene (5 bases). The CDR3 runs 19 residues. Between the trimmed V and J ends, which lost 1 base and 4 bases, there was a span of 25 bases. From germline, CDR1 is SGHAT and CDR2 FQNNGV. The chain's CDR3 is CASSLGGSSARGFSYGYTF. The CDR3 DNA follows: TGTGCCAGCAGCTTAGGGGGCTCCTCGGCGCGGGGTTTTAGCTATGGCTACACCTTC.

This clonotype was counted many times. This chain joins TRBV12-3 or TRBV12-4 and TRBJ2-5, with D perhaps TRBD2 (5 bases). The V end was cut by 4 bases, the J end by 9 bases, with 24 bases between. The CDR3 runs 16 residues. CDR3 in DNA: TGTGCCAGCAGTTCATCCGGCTCCAGACGGGGTTGGGCCCAGTACTTC. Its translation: CASSSSGSRRGWAQYF.

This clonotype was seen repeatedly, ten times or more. The CDR3 reads CSARGLAGSLEQYF. The CDR3 coding sequence is TGCAGTGCTAGAGGCCTAGCGGGATCCCTCGAGCAGTACTTC. The V and J genes are TRBV20-1 and TRBJ2-7; 9 bases map to TRBD2. This CDR3 has 14 residues. Germline V lookup: CDR1 DFQATT, CDR2 SNEGSKA (reference sequence). V shed 1 base, J shed 6 bases, and the junction held 7 bases outside the gene matches.